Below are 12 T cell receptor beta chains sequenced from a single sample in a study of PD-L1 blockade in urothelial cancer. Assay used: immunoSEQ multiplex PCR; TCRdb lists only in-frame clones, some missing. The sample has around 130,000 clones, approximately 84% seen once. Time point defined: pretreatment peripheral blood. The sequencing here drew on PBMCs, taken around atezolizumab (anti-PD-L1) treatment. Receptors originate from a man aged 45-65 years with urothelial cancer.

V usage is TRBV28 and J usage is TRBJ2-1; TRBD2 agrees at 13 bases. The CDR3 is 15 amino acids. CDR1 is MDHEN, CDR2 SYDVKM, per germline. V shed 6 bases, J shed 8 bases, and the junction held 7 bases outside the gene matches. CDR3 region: CASRLAGGPGDEQFF. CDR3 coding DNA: TGTGCCAGCAGACTAGCGGGAGGGCCGGGAGATGAGCAGTTCTTC.

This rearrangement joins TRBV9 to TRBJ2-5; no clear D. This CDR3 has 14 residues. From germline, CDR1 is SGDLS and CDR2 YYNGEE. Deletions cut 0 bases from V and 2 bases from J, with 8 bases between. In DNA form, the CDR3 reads TGTGCCAGCAGCGTAGATCTTAGTCAAGAGACCCAGTACTTC. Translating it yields CASSVDLSQETQYF.

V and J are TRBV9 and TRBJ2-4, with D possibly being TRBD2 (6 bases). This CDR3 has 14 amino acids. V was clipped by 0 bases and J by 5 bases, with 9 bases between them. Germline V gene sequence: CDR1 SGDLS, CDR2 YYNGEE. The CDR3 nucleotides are TGTGCCAGCAGCGTAGCGGGGGACCAAAACATTCAGTACTTC. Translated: CASSVAGDQNIQYF.

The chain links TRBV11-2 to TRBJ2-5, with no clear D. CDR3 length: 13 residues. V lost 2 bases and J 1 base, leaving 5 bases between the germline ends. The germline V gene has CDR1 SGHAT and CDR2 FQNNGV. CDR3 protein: CASSLYTQETQYF. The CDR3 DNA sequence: TGTGCCAGCAGCTTATACACCCAAGAGACCCAGTACTTC.

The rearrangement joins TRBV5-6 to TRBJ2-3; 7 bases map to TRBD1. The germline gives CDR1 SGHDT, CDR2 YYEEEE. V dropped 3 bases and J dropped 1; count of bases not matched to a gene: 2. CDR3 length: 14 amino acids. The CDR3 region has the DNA TGTGCCAGCAGCTACGGGACAGGCACAGATACGCAGTATTTT. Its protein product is CASSYGTGTDTQYF.

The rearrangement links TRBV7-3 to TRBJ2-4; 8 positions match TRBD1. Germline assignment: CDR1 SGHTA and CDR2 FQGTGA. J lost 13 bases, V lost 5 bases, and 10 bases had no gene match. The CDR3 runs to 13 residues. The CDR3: CASSPDHRQGQYF. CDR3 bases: TGTGCCAGCAGCCCCGATCACCGACAGGGGCAGTACTTC.

The DNA of the CDR3 is TGCGCCAGCAACGTCAGGGACAGAAAAGGAGAGACCCAGTACTTC. It codes for CASNVRDRKGETQYF. This chain uses TRBV10-1 with TRBJ2-5; 7 positions agree with TRBD1. V lost 7 bases, J lost 4 bases, and 12 bases stayed unmatched. There are 15 residues in the CDR3. Germline V gene sequence: CDR1 WNHNN, CDR2 SYGVQD (reference sequence).

This CDR3 reads CASSSSGMNTEAFF. The CDR3 bases are TGCGCCAGCAGCTCTTCAGGGATGAACACTGAAGCTTTCTTT. The chain recombines TRBV5-1 with TRBJ1-1; D possibly corresponds to TRBD1 (5 bases). CDR3 length: 14 amino acids. Per the germline V gene, CDR1 is SGHRS and CDR2 is YFSETQ. V was shortened by 3 bases and J by 0 bases, with 9 bases between the two germline ends.

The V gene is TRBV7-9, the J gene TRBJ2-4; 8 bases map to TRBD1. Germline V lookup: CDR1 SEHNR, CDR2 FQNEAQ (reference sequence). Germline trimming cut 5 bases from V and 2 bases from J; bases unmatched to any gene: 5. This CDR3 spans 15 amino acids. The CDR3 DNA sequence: TGTGCCAGCAGCCAAAGGACAGGGACCAAAAACATTCAGTACTTC. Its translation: CASSQRTGTKNIQYF.

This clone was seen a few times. The DNA for the CDR3 is TGTGCCAGCAGTGAAGCGACTAGAGCAGGTCCCTACGAGCAGTACTTC. Protein product: CASSEATRAGPYEQYF. V and J are TRBV2 and TRBJ2-7; weak D call: TRBD2 (6 bases). From germline, CDR1 is SNHLY and CDR2 FYNNEI. There are 16 residues in the CDR3. Trimming removed 0 bases at V and 2 bases at J, with 14 bases between. Full variable domain (remainder filled in from reference TRBV2 and TRBJ2-7): EPEVTQTPSHQVTQMGQEVILRCVPISNHLYFYWYRQILGQKVEFLVSFYNNEISEKSEIFDDQFSVERPDGSNFTLKIRSTKLEDSAMYFCASSEATRAGPYEQYFGPGTRLTVT.

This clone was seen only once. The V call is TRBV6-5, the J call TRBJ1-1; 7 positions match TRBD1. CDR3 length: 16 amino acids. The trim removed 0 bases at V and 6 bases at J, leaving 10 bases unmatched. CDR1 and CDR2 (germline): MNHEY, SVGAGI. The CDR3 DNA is TGTGCCAGCAGTTACTCGACCGCAGGGGGTAATGCTGAAGCTTTCTTT. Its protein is CASSYSTAGGNAEAFF.

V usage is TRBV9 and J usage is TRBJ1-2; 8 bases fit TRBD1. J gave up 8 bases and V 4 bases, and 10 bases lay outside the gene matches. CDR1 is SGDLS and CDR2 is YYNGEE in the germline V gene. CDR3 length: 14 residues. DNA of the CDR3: TGTGCCAGCAGCTCCCTCAGGGACAGGAGGGGCTACACCTTC. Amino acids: CASSSLRDRRGYTF.